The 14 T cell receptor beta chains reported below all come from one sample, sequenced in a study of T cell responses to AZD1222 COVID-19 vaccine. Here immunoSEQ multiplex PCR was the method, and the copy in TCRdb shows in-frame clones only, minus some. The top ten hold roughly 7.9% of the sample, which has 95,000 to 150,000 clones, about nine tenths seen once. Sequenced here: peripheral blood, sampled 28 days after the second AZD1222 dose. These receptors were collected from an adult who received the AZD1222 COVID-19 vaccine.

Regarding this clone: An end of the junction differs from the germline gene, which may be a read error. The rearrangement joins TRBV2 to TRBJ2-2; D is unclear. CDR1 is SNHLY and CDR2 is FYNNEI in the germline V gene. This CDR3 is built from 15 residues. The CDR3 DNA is TGTACCAGCAGTGTTCTTTCTGGGGACACCGGGGAGCTGTTTTTT. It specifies CTSSVLSGDTGELFF.

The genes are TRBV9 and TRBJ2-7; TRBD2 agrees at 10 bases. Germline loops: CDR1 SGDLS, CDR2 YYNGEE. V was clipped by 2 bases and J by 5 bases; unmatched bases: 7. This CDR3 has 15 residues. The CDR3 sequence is CASSVSAGGPNEQYF. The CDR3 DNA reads TGTGCCAGCAGCGTGTCAGCGGGAGGGCCCAACGAGCAGTACTTC.

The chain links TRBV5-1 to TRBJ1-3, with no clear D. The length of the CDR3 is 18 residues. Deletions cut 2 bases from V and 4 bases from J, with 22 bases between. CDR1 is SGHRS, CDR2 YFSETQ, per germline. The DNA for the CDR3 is TGCGCCAGCAGCTTAGCCGGCACGCAATCGGTGAGGGGAAACACCATATATTTT. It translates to CASSLAGTQSVRGNTIYF.

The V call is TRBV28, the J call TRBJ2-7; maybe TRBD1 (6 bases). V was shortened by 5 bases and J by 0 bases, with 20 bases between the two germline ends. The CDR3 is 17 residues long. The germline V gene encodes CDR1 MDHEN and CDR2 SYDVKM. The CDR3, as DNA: TGTGCCAGCAGTAATAACTATACAGGGACATACTCCTACGAGCAGTACTTC. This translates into CASSNNYTGTYSYEQYF.

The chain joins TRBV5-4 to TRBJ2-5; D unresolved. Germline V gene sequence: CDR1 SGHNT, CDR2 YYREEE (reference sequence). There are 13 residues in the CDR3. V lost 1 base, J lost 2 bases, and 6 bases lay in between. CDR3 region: CASSLPVQETQYF. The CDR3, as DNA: TGTGCCAGCAGCTTGCCGGTACAAGAGACCCAGTACTTC.

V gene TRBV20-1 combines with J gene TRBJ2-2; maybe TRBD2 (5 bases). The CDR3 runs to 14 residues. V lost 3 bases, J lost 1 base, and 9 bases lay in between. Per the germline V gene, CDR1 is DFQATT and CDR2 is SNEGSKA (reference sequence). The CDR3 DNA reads TGCAGTGCTAGTCGGGCGGGGAACACCGGGGAGCTGTTTTTT. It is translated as CSASRAGNTGELFF.

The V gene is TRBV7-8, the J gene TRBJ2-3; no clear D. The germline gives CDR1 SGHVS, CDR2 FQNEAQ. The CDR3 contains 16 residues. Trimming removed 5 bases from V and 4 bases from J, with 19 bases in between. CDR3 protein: CASSPSMLRPADTQYF. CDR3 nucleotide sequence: TGTGCCAGCAGCCCCTCAATGCTTCGACCCGCAGATACGCAGTATTTT. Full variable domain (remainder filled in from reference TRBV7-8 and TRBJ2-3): GAGVSQSPRYKVAKRGQDVALRCDPISGHVSLFWYQQALGQGPEFLTYFQNEAQLDKSGLPSDRFFAERPEGSVSTLKIQRTQQEDSAVYLCASSPSMLRPADTQYFGPGTRLTVL.

The CDR3: CASSLGAGDTDTQYF. CDR3 nucleotides: TGCGCCAGCAGCTTGGGAGCGGGGGACACAGATACGCAGTATTTT. V usage is TRBV5-1 and J usage is TRBJ2-3; 8 bases line up with TRBD2. Germline V lookup: CDR1 SGHRS, CDR2 YFSETQ. The CDR3 consists of 15 residues. The V gene end was trimmed by 0 bases and the J gene end by 2 bases; junction bases not matched to a gene: 2.

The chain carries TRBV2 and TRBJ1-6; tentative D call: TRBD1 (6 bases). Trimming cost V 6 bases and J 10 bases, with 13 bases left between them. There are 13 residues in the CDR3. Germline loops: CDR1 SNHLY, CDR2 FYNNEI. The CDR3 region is CASRVNRVSPLHF. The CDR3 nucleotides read TGTGCCAGCAGAGTCAACAGGGTCTCACCCCTCCACTTT. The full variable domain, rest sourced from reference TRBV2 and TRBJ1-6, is EPEVTQTPSHQVTQMGQEVILRCVPISNHLYFYWYRQILGQKVEFLVSFYNNEISEKSEIFDDQFSVERPDGSNFTLKIRSTKLEDSAMYFCASRVNRVSPLHFGNGTRLTVT.

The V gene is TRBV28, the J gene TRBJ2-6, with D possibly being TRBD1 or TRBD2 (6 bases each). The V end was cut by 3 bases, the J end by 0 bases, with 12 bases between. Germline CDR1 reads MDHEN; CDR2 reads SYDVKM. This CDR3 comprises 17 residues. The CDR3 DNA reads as TGTGCCAGCAGTTTTATAGGGGGGAGCTCTGGGGCCAACGTCCTGACTTTC. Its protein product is CASSFIGGSSGANVLTF.

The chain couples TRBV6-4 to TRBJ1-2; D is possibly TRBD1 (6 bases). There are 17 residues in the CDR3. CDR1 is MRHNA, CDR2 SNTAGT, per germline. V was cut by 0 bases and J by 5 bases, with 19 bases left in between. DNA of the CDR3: TGTGCCAGCAGTGACTCGATTTTCCGGGGGCGCGGGTATGGCTACACCTTC. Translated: CASSDSIFRGRGYGYTF.

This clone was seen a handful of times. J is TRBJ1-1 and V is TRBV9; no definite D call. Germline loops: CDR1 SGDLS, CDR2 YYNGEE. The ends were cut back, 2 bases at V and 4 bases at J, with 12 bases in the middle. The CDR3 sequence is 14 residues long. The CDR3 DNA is TGTGCCAGCAGCGTTAACACCGCTGGCACTGAAGCTTTCTTT. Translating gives CASSVNTAGTEAFF.

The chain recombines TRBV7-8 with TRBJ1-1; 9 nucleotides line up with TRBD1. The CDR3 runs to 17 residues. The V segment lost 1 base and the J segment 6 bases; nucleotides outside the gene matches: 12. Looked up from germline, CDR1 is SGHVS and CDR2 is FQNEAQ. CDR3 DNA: TGTGCCAGCAGCTTAGTAGGTTTGGGACAGGGCATGGCTGAAGCTTTCTTT. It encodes CASSLVGLGQGMAEAFF.

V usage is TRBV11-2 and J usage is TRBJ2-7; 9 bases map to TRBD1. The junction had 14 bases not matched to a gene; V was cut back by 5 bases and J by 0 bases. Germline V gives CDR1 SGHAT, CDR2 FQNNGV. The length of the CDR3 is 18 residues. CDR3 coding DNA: TGTGCCAGCAGCCTACTCACAGGGGGCCCAACCAACTCCTACGAGCAGTACTTC. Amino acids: CASSLLTGGPTNSYEQYF.